This record looks at one T cell receptor (beta chain) sequence and its context. This entry is derived from a study of blood T cell repertoires in COVID-19. Generated by immunoSEQ multiplex PCR, the TCRdb table keeps only in-frame clones and is missing some. The data show approximately 250,000 clones, less than 90% seen once. The length of the CDR3 is 16 residues. Germline CDR1 reads LNHDA; CDR2 reads SQIVND (reference sequence). Trimming removed 2 bases from V and 4 bases from J; junction bases left unmatched: 9. The chain recombines TRBV19 with TRBJ2-3; 7 bases match TRBD2. The sample consisted of peripheral blood. The TCR comes from a woman in her forties who had recovered from COVID-19. CDR3 coding DNA: TGTGCCAGTAGTATAAATGGGGGGGGATCGGCAGATACGCAGTATTTT. Its translation: CASSINGGGSADTQYF.